Presented here are 2 T cell receptor beta chains from one specimen sequenced in a study of cytomegalovirus exposure and HLA in healthy donors. Primers included in the PCR were 60 Vbeta and 13 Jbeta primers. The table came from immunoSEQ multiplex PCR; TCRdb's copy has only in-frame clones and leaves some out. The table has about 130,000 clones, 65% to 80% seen once. Material for sequencing was PBMCs. The source of these receptors is a male donor in good health and CMV-seropositive.

The chain employs TRBV28 and TRBJ1-2, with D possibly being TRBD1 (6 bases). Trimming took 4 bases from V and 6 from J, leaving 12 bases between them. Germline CDR1 MDHEN, CDR2 SYDVKM. This CDR3 spans 13 amino acids. The CDR3 region has the DNA TGTGCCAGCAGTTCCTCGGGACACCATGGCTACACCTTC. Translating it yields CASSSSGHHGYTF.

Concerning this clone itself: One end of the junction is discordant with germline, which a read error may explain. The chain uses TRBV9 and TRBJ2-7, with 13 nucleotides matching TRBD2. The CDR3 contains 15 residues. CDR1 SGDLS and CDR2 YYNGEE come from the germline V gene. The CDR3 DNA sequence: TGTGCCAGCAGCGCACTAGCGGGAGGGTCCTATGAGCAGTACTTC. Translating gives CASSALAGGSYEQYF.